The rows below give T cell receptor beta chains drawn from one sample of a study of T cells after yellow fever vaccination. TCRdb re-derived calls from the 5' RACE reads in MiXCR, one entry per CDR3 protein. Of approximately 130,000 distinct CDR3 sequences listed, 13% to 15% are singletons. The sequencing used CD8+ T cells sorted from PBMCs, collected 5 days after the yellow fever booster vaccination. The receptors derive from a young man who received the YFV17D yellow fever vaccine. Both conserved end residues are part of each CDR3. Each record gives: J gene, V gene, D gene, clone size, CDR3 protein, CDR3 DNA. The D gene is left open where the match is weak. Rows may omit the clone size; those that give it use once, few, many or a size class.

>TRBJ2-2|TRBV6-5|NA|NA
CASSYWDGELFF
TGTGCCAGCAGTTATTGGGACGGGGAGCTGTTTTTT
>TRBJ1-2|TRBV6-5|NA|few
CASSYSLGPSYGYTF
TGTGCCAGCAGTTACTCACTCGGACCGTCCTATGGCTACACCTTC
>TRBJ1-2|TRBV14|NA|few
CASYSRGGYGYTF
TGTGCCAGCTACTCCAGGGGAGGCTATGGCTACACCTTC
>TRBJ1-6|TRBV5-6|NA|few
CASSLRGYNSPLHF
TGTGCCAGCAGCTTGCGGGGTTATAATTCACCCCTCCACTTT
>TRBJ2-3|TRBV12-3/TRBV12-4|NA|NA
CASSESPGHQSTDTQYF
TGTGCCAGCAGTGAGTCGCCGGGACACCAAAGCACAGATACGCAGTATTTT
>TRBJ1-1|TRBV29-1|TRBD1|few
CSGTGMNTEAFF
TGCAGCGGGACAGGGATGAACACTGAAGCTTTCTTT
>TRBJ2-1|TRBV6-6|NA|NA
CASSYSGRLNEQFF
TGTGCCAGCAGTTACTCGGGCCGACTCAATGAGCAGTTCTTC
>TRBJ2-6|TRBV4-3|NA|NA
CASSLPTSGANVLTF
TGCGCCAGCAGCCTCCCAACCTCTGGGGCCAACGTCCTGACTTTC
>TRBJ1-5|TRBV4-3|NA|few
CASSQDSINQPQHF
TGCGCCAGCAGCCAAGACAGCATCAATCAGCCCCAGCATTTT
>TRBJ2-2|TRBV15|NA|NA
CATRGASNTGELFF
TGTGCCACCAGAGGGGCCTCAAACACCGGGGAGCTGTTTTTT
>TRBJ2-1|TRBV7-9|NA|NA
CASSGNLGGLNEQFF
TGTGCCAGCAGCGGAAATTTGGGAGGACTCAATGAGCAGTTCTTC
>TRBJ2-5|TRBV29-1|NA|few
CSVEKMEETQYF
TGCAGCGTTGAGAAGATGGAAGAGACCCAGTACTTC
>TRBJ2-1|TRBV16|NA|NA
CASSQYQGPYNEQFF
TGTGCCAGCAGCCAATATCAGGGGCCCTACAATGAGCAGTTCTTC
>TRBJ2-7|TRBV15|TRBD1|few
CATSRRNRGEQYF
TGTGCCACCAGCAGGCGGAACAGGGGGGAGCAGTACTTC
>TRBJ2-1|TRBV9|TRBD1|NA
CASSSKDRFHNEQFF
TGTGCCAGCAGCTCAAAGGACAGGTTCCACAATGAGCAGTTCTTC
>TRBJ1-1|TRBV7-2|NA|many
CASTYPETGSWGEAFF
TGTGCCAGCACCTACCCCGAGACAGGTAGTTGGGGTGAAGCTTTCTTT